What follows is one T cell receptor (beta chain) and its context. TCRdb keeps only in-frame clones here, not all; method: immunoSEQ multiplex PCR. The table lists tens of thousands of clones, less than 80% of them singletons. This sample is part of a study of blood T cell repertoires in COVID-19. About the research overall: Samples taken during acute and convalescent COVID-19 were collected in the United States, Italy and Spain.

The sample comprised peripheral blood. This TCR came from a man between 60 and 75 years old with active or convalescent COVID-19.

Here the CDR3 reads CATSEPYGQGRSTDTQYF. In DNA form, the CDR3 reads TGTGCCACCAGTGAACCCTATGGACAAGGCCGAAGCACAGATACGCAGTATTTT. The V and J genes are TRBV24-1 and TRBJ2-3; D might be TRBD1 (5 bases). The V and J ends lost 4 bases and 0 bases respectively, with 19 bases between them. The CDR3 spans 18 residues. Germline CDR1 KGHDR, CDR2 SFDVKD.